Listed below are T cell receptor beta chains from one sample, sequenced in a study of blood T cell repertoires in COVID-19. Sequencing was performed with immunoSEQ multiplex PCR; in TCRdb, only in-frame clones are kept and a portion is missing. Counted here are some 200,000 clones, 84% occurring once; the ten biggest clones make up less than 6.5%. Input material: peripheral blood. These receptors were obtained from a woman aged 60-70 years who had recovered from COVID-19. Both conserved end residues are part of each CDR3. A D gene is named only where the DNA matches it firmly. Only some rows state a clone size, as once, few, many or a class for expanded clones.

clone size,V gene,D gene,CDR3 length,J gene,CDR3 DNA,CDR3 protein
-,TRBV6-6,-,16,TRBJ2-7,TGTGCCAGCAGGGGAGGGGGGTCAAGGCGGGGCTACGAGCAGTACTTC,CASRGGGSRRGYEQYF
-,TRBV13,TRBD2,14,TRBJ2-7,TGTGCCAGCAGTCCGACTACGGGGGGAGGGGAGCAGTACTTC,CASSPTTGGGEQYF
-,TRBV10-3,TRBD1,13,TRBJ2-2,TGTGCCATCAGGAACAGGGGTATCGGGGAGCTGTTTTTT,CAIRNRGIGELFF
-,TRBV2,TRBD2,16,TRBJ2-5,TGTGCCAGCACATTTCTAGGCGGGGGGGCGGCGGAGACCCAGTACTTC,CASTFLGGGAAETQYF
-,TRBV30,-,16,TRBJ1-2,TGTGCCTGGAGCGCTACCCGCACGCACCCTAACTATGGCTACACCTTC,CAWSATRTHPNYGYTF
-,TRBV5-8,TRBD1,15,TRBJ1-5,TGTGCCAGCAGCACCGGACAGGTTAGCAATCAGCCCCAGCATTTT,CASSTGQVSNQPQHF
-,TRBV19,TRBD1,16,TRBJ2-3,TGTGCCAGTAGTATCCTCTCGGGACAGGGCGTAGGAGGGCAGTATTTT,CASSILSGQGVGGQYF
-,TRBV11-1,TRBD1,16,TRBJ2-5,TGTGCCAGCAGCTTAGAGCAGGGGGCTGGGGGAGAGACCCAGTACTTC,CASSLEQGAGGETQYF
-,TRBV14,-,17,TRBJ1-6,TGTGCCAGCAGCCAAGATCGGGAGGGGTCCTACTATTCACCCCTCCACTTT,CASSQDREGSYYSPLHF
once,TRBV24-1,TRBD2,23,TRBJ2-3,TGTGCCACCAGTGACTCAGGGACGGCTACGTTGGGTTCTAGCGGGACTAGCACAGATACGCAGTATTTT,CATSDSGTATLGSSGTSTDTQYF
many,TRBV10-3,TRBD2,18,TRBJ2-6,TGTGCCATCAGTGAGAAAGGGGTAGCGGGGGCTGGGGCCAACGTCCTGACTTTC,CAISEKGVAGAGANVLTF
many,TRBV4-3,-,14,TRBJ2-5,TGCGCCAGCAGCCAAGCAGGAGGAGGAGAGACCCAGTACTTC,CASSQAGGGETQYF
-,TRBV12-5,-,14,TRBJ1-6,TGTGCTAGTGGTAGGGGCAGCTCAGATTCACCCCTCCACTTT,CASGRGSSDSPLHF
-,TRBV19,-,15,TRBJ1-1,TGTGCCAGTAGTATTAGAGGCTTACCGAACACTGAAGCTTTCTTT,CASSIRGLPNTEAFF
-,TRBV6-6,-,16,TRBJ1-1,TGTGCCAGCAGTTACCCCCCGACAGTCATGAACACTGAAGCTTTCTTT,CASSYPPTVMNTEAFF
once,TRBV20-1,-,15,TRBJ1-1,TGCAGTGCTAGTGGGCAGGGGTCTGGTTTCGCTGAAGCTTTCTTT,CSASGQGSGFAEAFF
-,TRBV7-2,-,13,TRBJ1-1,TGTGCCAGCAGCGCACAGGGGAACACTGAAGCTTTCTTT,CASSAQGNTEAFF
few,TRBV7-6,TRBD1,15,TRBJ2-7,TGTGCCAGCAGCCGGGACAGCGCAAGCTCCTACGAGCAGTACTTC,CASSRDSASSYEQYF
-,TRBV5-1,-,14,TRBJ2-3,TGCGCCAGCAGCTGGTCTGGCGGGGCAGATACGCAGTATTTT,CASSWSGGADTQYF
-,TRBV5-8,TRBD2,12,TRBJ2-3,TGTGCCAGCAGCTCAGACGGACTAGTTCGGTATTTT,CASSSDGLVRYF
few,TRBV29-1,-,13,TRBJ1-2,TGCAGCGTTGAAAGGGGGTATAGCTATGGCTACACCTTC,CSVERGYSYGYTF
-,TRBV9,TRBD2,16,TRBJ2-7,TGTGCCAGCAGCGTAGCCCCCAGCGGGGGATCCTACGAGCAGTACTTC,CASSVAPSGGSYEQYF
-,TRBV19,TRBD1,15,TRBJ2-5,TGTGCCAGTAGTATTGGGACAGGGGGCCAAGAGACCCAGTACTTC,CASSIGTGGQETQYF
-,TRBV29-1,-,13,TRBJ1-2,TGCAGCGTTGAAGATGAGAGGAACTATGGCTACACCTTC,CSVEDERNYGYTF
-,TRBV2,-,15,TRBJ2-2,TGTGCCAGCAGTCGCCGGGACACCGTCACCGGGGAGCTGTTTTTT,CASSRRDTVTGELFF
-,TRBV5-1,-,14,TRBJ1-5,TGCGCCAGCAGCTTTGCAGGGGGCAATCAGCCCCAGCATTTT,CASSFAGGNQPQHF
-,TRBV7-3,TRBD1,13,TRBJ1-1,TGTGCCAGCAGCATACAGGGGCGCACTGAAGCTTTCTTT,CASSIQGRTEAFF
-,TRBV9,TRBD2,16,TRBJ2-7,TGTGCCAGCAGCGTAGGGGGTAGCGGGAGCTCCTACGAGCAGTACTTC,CASSVGGSGSSYEQYF
-,TRBV19,TRBD1,15,TRBJ1-4,TGTGCCAGTAGCCGGGGACAGAGCCTTAATGAAAAACTGTTTTTT,CASSRGQSLNEKLFF
-,TRBV2,-,16,TRBJ2-2,TGTGCCAGCAGTCGGAACAGGGTCTCGGTAAACGGGGAGCTGTTTTTT,CASSRNRVSVNGELFF
-,TRBV28,-,13,TRBJ1-1,TGTGCCAGCAGCCCAATGTGGAGGACTGAAGCTTTCTTT,CASSPMWRTEAFF
-,TRBV9,-,14,TRBJ2-7,TGTGCCAGCAGCGTAGGGGGTGGGGCTTACGAGCAGTACTTC,CASSVGGGAYEQYF
-,TRBV24-1,TRBD1,16,TRBJ2-2,TGTGCCACCAGTGACCCCGGGACAGGGGATCCCGGGGAGCTGTTTTTT,CATSDPGTGDPGELFF
-,TRBV30,-,13,TRBJ1-1,TGTGCCTGGAACCACCTCAGGGCCGCTGAAGCTTTCTTT,CAWNHLRAAEAFF
-,TRBV7-9,TRBD1,14,TRBJ2-5,TGTGCCAGCAGCCCTAGACAGGGGCCAGAGACCCAGTACTTC,CASSPRQGPETQYF
-,TRBV9,TRBD1,17,TRBJ1-3,TGTGCCAGCAGCTCAGATACGACAGGGTACTCTGGAAACACCATATATTTT,CASSSDTTGYSGNTIYF
-,TRBV6-5,TRBD1,13,TRBJ1-2,TGTGCCAGCAGAGACGGGACAGACTATGGCTACACCTTC,CASRDGTDYGYTF
once,TRBV7-9,TRBD1,16,TRBJ2-7,TGTGCCAGCAGGCCTCCGGGGACAGGGGGCCAGAACGAGCAGTACTTC,CASRPPGTGGQNEQYF
-,TRBV7-9,-,15,TRBJ1-5,TGTGCCAGCAGCTTAGCCGGGGGTAGCAATCAGCCCCAGCATTTT,CASSLAGGSNQPQHF
-,TRBV6-5,-,13,TRBJ1-6,TGTGCCAGCAGAGACAGGTTTCCCCTACCCCTCCACTTT,CASRDRFPLPLHF
-,TRBV19,-,12,TRBJ1-1,TGTGCCAGTAATACACGGAACACTGAAGCTTTCTTT,CASNTRNTEAFF
-,TRBV9,TRBD2,16,TRBJ2-1,TGTGCCAGCAGCCCCACCTGGGGGGGCTCCTACAATGAGCAGTTCTTC,CASSPTWGGSYNEQFF
once,TRBV2,-,13,TRBJ1-2,TGTGCCAGCAGGCCCAGGGCTAACTATGGCTACACCTTC,CASRPRANYGYTF
-,TRBV27,-,14,TRBJ2-7,TGTGCCAGCAGATTAGGGCAGTACGCGGGGGAGCAGTACTTC,CASRLGQYAGEQYF
-,TRBV30,-,13,TRBJ1-6,TGTGCCTGGAGTGCGACAGCGAATTCACCCCTCCACTTT,CAWSATANSPLHF
-,TRBV4-1,TRBD2,15,TRBJ2-2,TGCGCCGGCTCAAGCGGGGGGGCATTTACCGGGGAGCTGTTTTTT,CAGSSGGAFTGELFF
-,TRBV19,-,15,TRBJ2-1,TGTGCCAGTAGTATTGGGGGGGCCCCGAGAAATGAGCAGTTCTTC,CASSIGGAPRNEQFF
few,TRBV20-1,-,13,TRBJ1-1,TGCAGTGCTAGTGCCGGGATGAACACTGAAGCTTTCTTT,CSASAGMNTEAFF
-,TRBV10-3,TRBD1,15,TRBJ2-2,TGTGCCATCGGTAAGGGACAGGGATTCACCGGGGAGCTGTTTTTT,CAIGKGQGFTGELFF
-,TRBV6-5,-,12,TRBJ1-2,TGTGCCAGCGGCAGGCTTCGTGGAGGCTACACCTTC,CASGRLRGGYTF
-,TRBV9,-,14,TRBJ1-2,TGTGCCAGCAGCGTAGAGGGGCAGCCCTATGACTACACCTTC,CASSVEGQPYDYTF
once,TRBV4-2,TRBD1,15,TRBJ2-1,TGTGCCAGCAGCCGAGATCAAACAGGGGGCTATGAGCAGTTCTTC,CASSRDQTGGYEQFF
-,TRBV6-5,-,14,TRBJ2-4,TGTGCCAGCAGTTACTCGCAGGGGAGGGACATTCAGTACTTC,CASSYSQGRDIQYF
few,TRBV7-3,TRBD2,15,TRBJ2-3,TGTGCCAGCAGCCCCACTAGCGTCCGCACAGATACGCAGTATTTT,CASSPTSVRTDTQYF
-,TRBV9,-,15,TRBJ1-3,TGTGCCAGCAGCGGACCCCGGGACATTGGAAACACCATATATTTT,CASSGPRDIGNTIYF
-,TRBV9,TRBD1,16,TRBJ2-2,TGTGCCAGCAGCGTAGATGGGACAGCGAACACCGGGGAGCTGTTTTTT,CASSVDGTANTGELFF
-,TRBV19,-,16,TRBJ1-5,TGTGCCAGTAGTATGTCGGCAGGGGCTAGCAATCAGCCCCAGCATTTT,CASSMSAGASNQPQHF
-,TRBV27,-,17,TRBJ1-1,TGTGCCAGCAGCCCCCCGCGGAACGGGACAATCAGCACTGAAGCTTTCTTT,CASSPPRNGTISTEAFF
-,TRBV7-9,TRBD2,17,TRBJ2-3,TGTGCCAGCAGCTTTTCCATAGCGGGGGGGTACACAGATACGCAGTATTTT,CASSFSIAGGYTDTQYF